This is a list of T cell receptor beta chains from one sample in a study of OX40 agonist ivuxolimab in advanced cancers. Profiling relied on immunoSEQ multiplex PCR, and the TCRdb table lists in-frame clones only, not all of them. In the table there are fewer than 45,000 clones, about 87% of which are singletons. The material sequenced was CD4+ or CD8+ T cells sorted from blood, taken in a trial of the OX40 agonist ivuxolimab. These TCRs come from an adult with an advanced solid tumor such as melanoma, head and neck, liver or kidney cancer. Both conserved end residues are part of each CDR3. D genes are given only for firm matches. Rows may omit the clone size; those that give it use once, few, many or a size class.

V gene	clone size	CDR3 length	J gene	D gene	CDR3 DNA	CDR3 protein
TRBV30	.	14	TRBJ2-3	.	TGTGCCTGTTACTCTAGAGGGAGCGCAGATACGCAGTATTTT	CACYSRGSADTQYF
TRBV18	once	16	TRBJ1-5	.	TGTGCCAGCTCACCACTTCCACAGTCTAGCAATCAGCCCCAGCATTTT	CASSPLPQSSNQPQHF
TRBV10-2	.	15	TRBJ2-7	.	TGCGCCAGCAGTGAGTCGCCAGGAGGGCCCTACGAGCAGTACTTC	CASSESPGGPYEQYF
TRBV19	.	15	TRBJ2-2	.	TGTGCCAGTAGTATAGGTGGGGACTACACCGGGGAGCTGTTTTTT	CASSIGGDYTGELFF
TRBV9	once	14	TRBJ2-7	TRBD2	TGTGCCAGCAGCCAGACTAGCGGGAGAGGCGAGCAGTACTTC	CASSQTSGRGEQYF
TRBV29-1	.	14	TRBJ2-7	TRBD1	TGCAGCGTTGGACAGGGGTCCAGCTCCTACGAGCAGTACTTC	CSVGQGSSSYEQYF
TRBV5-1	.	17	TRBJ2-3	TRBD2	TGCGCCAGCAGCTCACTGCTAGCGGGGGGAAGCACAGATACGCAGTATTTT	CASSSLLAGGSTDTQYF
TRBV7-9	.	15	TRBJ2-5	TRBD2	TGTGCCAGCAGCCTGGGACTAGCGGGAGAAGAGACCCAGTACTTC	CASSLGLAGEETQYF
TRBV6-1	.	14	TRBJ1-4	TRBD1	TGTGCCAGCAGTGAAGAGGGCAGGGGGGAAAAACTGTTTTTT	CASSEEGRGEKLFF
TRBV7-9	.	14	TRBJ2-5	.	TGTGCCAGCAGCACGGGGATTCTACAAGAGACCCAGTACTTC	CASSTGILQETQYF
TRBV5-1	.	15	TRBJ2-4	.	TGCGCCAGCAGCTTAACAGGCCTCGGGGGAAACATTCAGTACTTC	CASSLTGLGGNIQYF
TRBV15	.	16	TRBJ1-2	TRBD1	TGTGCCACCAGCAGGGACAGGGGGCGTATCGCCTATGGCTACACCTTC	CATSRDRGRIAYGYTF
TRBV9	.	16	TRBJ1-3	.	TGTGCCAGCAGCGTTTTGGACGGGAGCTCTGGAAACACCATATATTTT	CASSVLDGSSGNTIYF
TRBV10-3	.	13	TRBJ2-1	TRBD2	TGTGCCACCCGGGAGGGCCTGAACAATGAGCAGTTCTTC	CATREGLNNEQFF
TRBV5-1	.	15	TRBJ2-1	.	TGCGCCAGCAGCCCCCGGGACCCCGAATACAATGAGCAGTTCTTC	CASSPRDPEYNEQFF
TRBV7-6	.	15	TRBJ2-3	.	TGTGCCAGCACCTTAACATGGGGAAACACAGATACGCAGTATTTT	CASTLTWGNTDTQYF
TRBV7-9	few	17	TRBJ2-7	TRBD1	TGTGCCAGCAGCGAAGAGGCCGGGACAGGTTATTCCTACGAGCAGTACTTC	CASSEEAGTGYSYEQYF
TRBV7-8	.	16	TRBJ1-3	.	TGTGCCAGCAGCTTAGCATCAGGGTTCTCTGGAAACACCATATATTTT	CASSLASGFSGNTIYF
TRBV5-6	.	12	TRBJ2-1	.	TGTGCCAGCAGCTACCAAAGGGGACCGAAGTTCTTC	CASSYQRGPKFF
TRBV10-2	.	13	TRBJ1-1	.	TGCGCCAGTCAGGAGGGGGTTGGAACTGAAGCTTTCTTT	CASQEGVGTEAFF
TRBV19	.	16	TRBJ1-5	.	TGTGCCAGTAGTGTCCGGGACGGCGTTAGCAATCAGCCCCAGCATTTT	CASSVRDGVSNQPQHF
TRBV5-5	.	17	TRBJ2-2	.	TGTGCCAGCAGCTTGGTGGCCCCAGGGGCTTACACCGGGGAGCTGTTTTTT	CASSLVAPGAYTGELFF
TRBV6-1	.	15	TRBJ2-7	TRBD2	TGTGCCAGCAGCAGGACTAGCGGGGGATCCTACGAGCAGTACTTC	CASSRTSGGSYEQYF
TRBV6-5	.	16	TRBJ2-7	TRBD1	TGTGCCAGCAGTTGGACCGACAGGGGGGCTTCCTACGAGCAGTACTTC	CASSWTDRGASYEQYF